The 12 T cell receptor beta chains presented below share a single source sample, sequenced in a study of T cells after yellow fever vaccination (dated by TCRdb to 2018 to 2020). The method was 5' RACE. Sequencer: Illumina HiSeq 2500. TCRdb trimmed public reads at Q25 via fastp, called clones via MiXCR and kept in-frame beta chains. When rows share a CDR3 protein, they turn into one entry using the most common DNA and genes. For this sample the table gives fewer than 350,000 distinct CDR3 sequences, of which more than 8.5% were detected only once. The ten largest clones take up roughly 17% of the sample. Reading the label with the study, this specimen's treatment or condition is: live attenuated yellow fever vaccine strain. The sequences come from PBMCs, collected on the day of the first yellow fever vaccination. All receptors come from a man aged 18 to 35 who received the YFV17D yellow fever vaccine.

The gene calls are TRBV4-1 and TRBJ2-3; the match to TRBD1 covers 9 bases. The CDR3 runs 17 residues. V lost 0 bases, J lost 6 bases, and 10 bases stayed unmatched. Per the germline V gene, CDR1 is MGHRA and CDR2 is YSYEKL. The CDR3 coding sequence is TGCGCCAGCAGCCAAGATCCGCCGGACAGGGGCGAGGATACGCAGTATTTT. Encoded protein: CASSQDPPDRGEDTQYF.

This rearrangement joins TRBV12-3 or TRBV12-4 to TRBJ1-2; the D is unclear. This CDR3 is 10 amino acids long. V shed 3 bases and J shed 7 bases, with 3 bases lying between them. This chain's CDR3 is CASSFGGYTF. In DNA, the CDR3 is TGTGCCAGCAGTTTCGGTGGCTACACCTTC.

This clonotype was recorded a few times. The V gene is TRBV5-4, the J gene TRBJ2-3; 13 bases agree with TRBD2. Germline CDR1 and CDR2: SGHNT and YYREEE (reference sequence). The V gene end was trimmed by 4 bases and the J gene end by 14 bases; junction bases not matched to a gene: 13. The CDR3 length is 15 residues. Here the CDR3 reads CASSPWTSGGPKWYF. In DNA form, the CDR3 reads TGTGCCAGCAGCCCCTGGACTAGCGGGGGCCCCAAGTGGTATTTT.

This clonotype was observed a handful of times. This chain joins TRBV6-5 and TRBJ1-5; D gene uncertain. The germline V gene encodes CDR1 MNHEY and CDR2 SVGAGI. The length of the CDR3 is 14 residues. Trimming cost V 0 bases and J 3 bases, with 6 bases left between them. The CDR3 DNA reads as TGTGCCAGCAGTTACTCGAGGGTCAATCAGCCCCAGCATTTT. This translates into CASSYSRVNQPQHF.

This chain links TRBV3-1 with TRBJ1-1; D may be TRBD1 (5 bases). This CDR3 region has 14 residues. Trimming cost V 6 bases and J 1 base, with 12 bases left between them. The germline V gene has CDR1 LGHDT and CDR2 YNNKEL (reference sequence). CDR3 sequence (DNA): TGTGCCAGCAGGCCCAGGGAGAGGAACACTGAAGCTTTCTTT. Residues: CASRPRERNTEAFF.

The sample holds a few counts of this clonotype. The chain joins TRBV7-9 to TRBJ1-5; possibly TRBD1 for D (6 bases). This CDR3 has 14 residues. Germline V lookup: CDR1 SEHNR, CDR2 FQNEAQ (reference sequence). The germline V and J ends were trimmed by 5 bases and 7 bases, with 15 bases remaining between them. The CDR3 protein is CASSLLQGGQPQHF. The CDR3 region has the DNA TGTGCCAGCAGCCTGTTACAGGGAGGACAGCCCCAGCATTTT.

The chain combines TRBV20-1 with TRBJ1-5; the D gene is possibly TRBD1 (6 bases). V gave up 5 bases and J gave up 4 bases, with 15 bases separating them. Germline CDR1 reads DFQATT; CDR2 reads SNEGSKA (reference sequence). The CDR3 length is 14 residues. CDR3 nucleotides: TGCAGTGCTTTGCCGGGGGGGGCGAATCAGCCCCAGCATTTT. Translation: CSALPGGANQPQHF.

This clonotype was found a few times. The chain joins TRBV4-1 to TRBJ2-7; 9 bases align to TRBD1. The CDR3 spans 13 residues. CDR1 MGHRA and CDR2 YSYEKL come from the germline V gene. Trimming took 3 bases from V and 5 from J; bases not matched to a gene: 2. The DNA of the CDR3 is TGCGCCAGCAGCCAGGGACAGGGCGACGAGCAGTACGTC. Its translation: CASSQGQGDEQYV.

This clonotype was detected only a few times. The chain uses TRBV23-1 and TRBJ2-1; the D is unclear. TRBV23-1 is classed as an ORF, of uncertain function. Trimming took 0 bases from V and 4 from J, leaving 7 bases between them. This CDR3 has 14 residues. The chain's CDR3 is CASSQSSPYNEQFF. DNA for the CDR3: TGCGCCAGCAGTCAATCTTCCCCGTACAATGAGCAGTTCTTC.

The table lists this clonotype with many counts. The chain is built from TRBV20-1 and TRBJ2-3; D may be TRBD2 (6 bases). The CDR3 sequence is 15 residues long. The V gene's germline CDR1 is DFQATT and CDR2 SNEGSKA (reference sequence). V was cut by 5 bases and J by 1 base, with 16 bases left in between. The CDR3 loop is CSAHHPGDGTDTQYF. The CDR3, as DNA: TGCAGTGCTCACCACCCGGGGGACGGCACAGATACGCAGTATTTT.

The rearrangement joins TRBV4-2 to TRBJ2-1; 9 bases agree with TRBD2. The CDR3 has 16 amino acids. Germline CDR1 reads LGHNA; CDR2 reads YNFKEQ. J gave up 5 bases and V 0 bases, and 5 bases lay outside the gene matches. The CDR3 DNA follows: TGTGCCAGCAGCCAAGAAGAGACTAGCGGAGACAATGAGCAGTTCTTC. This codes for CASSQEETSGDNEQFF.

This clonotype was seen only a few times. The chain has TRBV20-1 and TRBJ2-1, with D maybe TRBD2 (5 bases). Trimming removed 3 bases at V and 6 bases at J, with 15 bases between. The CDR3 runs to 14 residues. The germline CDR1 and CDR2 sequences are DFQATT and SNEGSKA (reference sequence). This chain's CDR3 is CSARSVRSGNEQFF. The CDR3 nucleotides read TGCAGTGCTAGGTCAGTGAGAAGCGGCAATGAGCAGTTCTTC.